Described below is a single TCR beta chain sequence and its context. The CDR3 runs to 14 residues. V lost 4 bases to trimming and J lost 8 bases; unmatched junction nucleotides: 9. Germline loops: CDR1 SEHNR, CDR2 FQNEAQ (reference sequence). The data are from a study of blood T cell repertoires in COVID-19. Overall study context: Nucleic acid was either cDNA or gDNA, and it came from T cells, B-cell-depleted T cells, or PBMCs.

Authors' data handling: The assay estimated nucleated cells by amplifying reference gene primers. Assay used: immunoSEQ multiplex PCR; TCRdb lists only in-frame clones, some missing. V, J and clone size reflect that table, while D and trimming were determined from the DNA. The sample includes 150,000 to 200,000 clones, around 80% of them seen just once. Participants had their cohort set by participant-reported clinical history. Shortly before study entry, within 2 weeks, exposed participants had met a COVID-19 case. This clonotype was obtained from a man aged 65-85 years who had been exposed to COVID-19. Sequences were obtained from PBMCs or T cells enriched from blood (not recorded which). The genes are TRBV7-9 and TRBJ1-2; 8 bases align to TRBD1. The CDR3 bases are TGTGCCAGCAGCTCCAGGGGGCAAACGGACGGCTACACCTTC. It codes for CASSSRGQTDGYTF.